This T cell receptor (beta chain) originates from a study of T cells and Merkel cell carcinoma outcomes (dated by TCRdb to the early 2020s). Study-wide context: In patients with Merkel cell carcinoma, researchers looked at whether the T-cell repertoire of the tumor, along with T-cell density, could predict clinical outcome. What the study reported, not specific to this receptor: T-cell repertoire features combined with T-cell density were reported to predict clinical outcomes in Merkel cell carcinoma patients.

The method behind the library was the immunoSEQ multiplex PCR assay. TCRdb took over this immuneACCESS table, retaining in-frame rearrangements with V and J assigned. Such tables are incomplete; in checked studies, under half of the missing clones stem from an unresolved V gene, and the remainder is unexplained. Within this sample are 2,500 to 3,500 clones, with around 97% of them counted one time only. 1.9% of the sample is in the top ten clones. The samples were taken from patients with Merkel cell carcinoma. The germline ends are 14 bases apart after V is trimmed by 2 bases and J by 7 bases. As encoded in the germline V gene, CDR1 is MNHNS while CDR2 is SASEGT. Counted from cysteine to phenylalanine, this CDR3 has 14 amino acids. CDR3 DNA is the only sequence kept; it has 42 bases, read in frame from the first base. As regards this clone: It lacks a known antigen. Base quality data are lacking; no much larger clone is found one base away.

The sequenced material came from tumor tissue from Merkel cell carcinoma. The TCR originated in a human donor with Merkel cell carcinoma. This chain is built from TRBV6-1 and TRBJ1-2, with TRBD1 perhaps the D gene, on 6 matching bases. The CDR3 protein sequence reads: CASSETGWNRGYTF. The DNA sequence reads TGTGCCAGCAGTGAAACAGGGTGGAATCGTGGCTACACCTTC.